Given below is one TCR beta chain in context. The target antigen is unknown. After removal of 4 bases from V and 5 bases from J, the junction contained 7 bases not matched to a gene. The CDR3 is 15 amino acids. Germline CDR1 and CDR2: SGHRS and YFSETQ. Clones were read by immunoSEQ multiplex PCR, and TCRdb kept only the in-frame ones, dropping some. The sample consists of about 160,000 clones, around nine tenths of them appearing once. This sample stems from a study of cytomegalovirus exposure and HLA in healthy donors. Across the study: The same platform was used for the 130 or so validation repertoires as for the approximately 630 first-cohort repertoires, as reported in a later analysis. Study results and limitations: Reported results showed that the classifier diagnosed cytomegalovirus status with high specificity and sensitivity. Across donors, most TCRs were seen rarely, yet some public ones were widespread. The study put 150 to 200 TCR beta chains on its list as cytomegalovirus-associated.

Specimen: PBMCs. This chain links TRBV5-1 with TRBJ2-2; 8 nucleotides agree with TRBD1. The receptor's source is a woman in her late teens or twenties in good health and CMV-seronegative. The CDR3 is CASSQDRVSTGELFF. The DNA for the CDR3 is TGCGCCAGCAGCCAGGACAGGGTCTCGACCGGGGAGCTGTTTTTT.